This paragraph reports one TCR beta chain. This clone was counted between two and nine times. Its antigen specificity is not known. The protein listed by TCRdb differs at residue 14 from the translated DNA, so the DNA translation is shown. Here, both gene names and germline sequences come from the mouse. Read coverage stops 3 residues before the CDR3 terminus; the germline J gene supplies the remainder. The library relied on the immunoSEQ multiplex PCR assay. RNA was extracted from all samples and reverse transcribed into cDNA, which served as template for TCR sequencing. SuperScript III was used to make first-strand cDNA, primed with a 2:1 mix of oligo-dT and random hexamers. Amplification bias was assessed with a synthetic immune receptor repertoire, and residual bias was removed computationally. Sequencing of the libraries was done on Illumina HiSeq with 60 bp reads that cover the CDR3, reading from J toward V. The published analysis was carried out like this. Raw reads were preprocessed to remove errors, and CDR3 was defined by IMGT conventions from the conserved cysteine to phenylalanine. To get clonality, Shannon entropy was normalized by log2 of the number of productive unique TCRs and the result was subtracted from 1. Whether scalp clones were CD4 or CD8 was inferred by matching scalp TCRbeta sequences against CD4 and CD8 repertoires sorted from blood. TCRdb re-hosts the immuneACCESS table, in-frame sequences only. Its copies lack some clones; in the studies checked, an unresolved V gene accounts for under half of them, and the cause for the rest is not known. V and J calls and clone size come straight from that table; D and trimming were deduced from the DNA. For this sample the table reports around 100,000 clones, with no clone seen just once. 15% to 20% of the sample comes from the top ten.

This sample was included in a study of CD8+ T cells in alopecia areata (dated 2018 in TCRdb). The study in broad terms: Skin from C3H/HeJ donors with spontaneous alopecia (roughly 6-13 months old) was grafted onto female C3H/HeJ recipients that were roughly 7-10 weeks old. The study used high-throughput TCRbeta sequencing to examine T cell clonal expansion in alopecia areata, in both the C3H/HeJ mouse model and human patients. Scalp tissue and sorted CD4+ and CD8+ peripheral blood T cells from patchy and totalis/universalis alopecia areata patients and from healthy controls were covered by human TCRbeta sequencing. Scalp clonality was compared across normal scalp (n=4), patchy alopecia areata scalp (n=8), and alopecia totalis/universalis scalp (n=8). RNA was obtained with the PAXgene miRNA kit for fixed scalp, the miRNeasy kit for PBMCs, and the RNeasy kit for mouse skin. immunoSEQ multiplex PCR using 35 Vbeta forward primers and 13 Jbeta reverse primers was used to amplify TCRbeta CDR3 regions. What the authors observed across the whole study: Compared with normal scalp, lesional scalp had higher clonality and more expanded CD8+ clones, particularly in alopecia totalis/universalis, a pattern that suggests antigenic drive. Unlike mouse skin, where gammadelta T cells dominate, normal human skin contains resident alphabeta T cells that get sequenced too, which complicates analysis of the scalp TCR repertoire. Shared TCR sequences between patients were less evident than in mice, which may be partly attributable to HLA diversity in the patient population.

Trimming takes 4 bases off V and 0 bases off J; junction bases not matched to a gene: 4. Including the terminal cysteine and phenylalanine, the CDR3 comprises 17 residues. The 42 bases shown cover part of the CDR3, and their frame starts at base 1. Via the germline V gene (reference sequence), CDR1 is FNHDT and CDR2 SITEND. The chain was built from TRBV19 and TRBJ1-6; 10 nucleotides in the junction match TRBD1. TRBJ1-6 is filed as an ORF, its function uncertain. The sequencing input was lesional skin. This receptor was obtained from a C3H/HeJ mouse with alopecia areata. Regarding MHC type, mice of this strain are H2-k. The CDR3 protein is CASSGTGDNSYNSPLYF. The CDR3 DNA, read in part, is TGTGCCAGCAGTGGGACAGGGGATAATTCCTATAATTCGCCC.